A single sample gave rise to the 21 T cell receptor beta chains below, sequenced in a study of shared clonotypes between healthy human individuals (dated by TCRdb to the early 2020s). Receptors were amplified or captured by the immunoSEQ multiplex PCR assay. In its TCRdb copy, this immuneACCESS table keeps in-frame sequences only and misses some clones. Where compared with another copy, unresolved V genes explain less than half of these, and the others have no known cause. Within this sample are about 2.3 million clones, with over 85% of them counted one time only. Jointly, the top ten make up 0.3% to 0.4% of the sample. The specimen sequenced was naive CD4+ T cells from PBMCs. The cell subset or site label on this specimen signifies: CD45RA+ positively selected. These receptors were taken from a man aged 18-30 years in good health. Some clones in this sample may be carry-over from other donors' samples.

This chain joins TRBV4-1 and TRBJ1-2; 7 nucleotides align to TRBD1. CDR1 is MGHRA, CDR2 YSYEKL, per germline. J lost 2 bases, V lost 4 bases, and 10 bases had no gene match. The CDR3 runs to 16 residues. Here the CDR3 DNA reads TGCGCCAGCAGCCCACTGGGGCAGGGACAGAACTATGGCTACACCTTC. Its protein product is CASSPLGQGQNYGYTF.

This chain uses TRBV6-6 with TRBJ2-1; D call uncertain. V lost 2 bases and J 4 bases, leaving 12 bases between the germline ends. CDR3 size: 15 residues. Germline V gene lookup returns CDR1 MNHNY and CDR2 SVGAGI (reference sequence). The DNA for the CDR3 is TGTGCCAGCAGTTACCCCGCGCGGAATTACAATGAGCAGTTCTTC. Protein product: CASSYPARNYNEQFF.

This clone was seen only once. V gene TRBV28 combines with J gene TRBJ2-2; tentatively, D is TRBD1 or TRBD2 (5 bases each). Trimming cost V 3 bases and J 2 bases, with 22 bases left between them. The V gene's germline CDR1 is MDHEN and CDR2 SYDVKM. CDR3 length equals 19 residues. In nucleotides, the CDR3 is TGTGCCAGCAGTTTGTTGGGGAGATTTTCAGGGACCAACACCGGGGAGCTGTTTTTT. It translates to CASSLLGRFSGTNTGELFF.

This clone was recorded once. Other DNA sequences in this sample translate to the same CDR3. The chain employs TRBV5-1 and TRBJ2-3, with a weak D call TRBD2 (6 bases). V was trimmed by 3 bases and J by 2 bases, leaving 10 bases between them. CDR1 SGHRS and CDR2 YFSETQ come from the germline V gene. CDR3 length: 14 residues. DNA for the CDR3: TGCGCCAGCAGCTGGGACTCCACCACAGATACGCAGTATTTT. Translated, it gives CASSWDSTTDTQYF.

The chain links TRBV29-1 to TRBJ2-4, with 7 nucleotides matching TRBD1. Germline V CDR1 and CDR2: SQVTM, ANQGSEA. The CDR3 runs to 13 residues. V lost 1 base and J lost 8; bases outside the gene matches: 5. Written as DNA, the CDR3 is TGCAGCGTTGAAGGCAGGGGGTCGGACATTCAGTACTTC. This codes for CSVEGRGSDIQYF.

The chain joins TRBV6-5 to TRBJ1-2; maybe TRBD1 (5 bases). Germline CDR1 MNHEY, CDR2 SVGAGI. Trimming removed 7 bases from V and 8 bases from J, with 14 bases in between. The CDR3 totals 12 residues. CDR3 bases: TGTGCCAGCACCTCCCGGGGGTACGGCTACACCTTC. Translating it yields CASTSRGYGYTF.

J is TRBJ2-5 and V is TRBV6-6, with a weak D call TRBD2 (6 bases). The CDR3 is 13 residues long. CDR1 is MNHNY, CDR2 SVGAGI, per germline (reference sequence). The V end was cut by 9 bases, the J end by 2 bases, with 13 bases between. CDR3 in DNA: TGTGCCAGTTACGGGACTTTACAAGAGACCCAGTACTTC. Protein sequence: CASYGTLQETQYF.

The CDR3, as DNA: TGTGCCAGCAGCTCCGTAAGACAGGGAGGAGAGACCCAGTACTTC. Translation: CASSSVRQGGETQYF. This chain links TRBV7-9 with TRBJ2-5, with D maybe TRBD1 (7 bases). The germline V gene encodes CDR1 SEHNR and CDR2 FQNEAQ (reference sequence). The CDR3 totals 15 residues. V was shortened by 4 bases and J by 4 bases, with 16 bases between the two germline ends.

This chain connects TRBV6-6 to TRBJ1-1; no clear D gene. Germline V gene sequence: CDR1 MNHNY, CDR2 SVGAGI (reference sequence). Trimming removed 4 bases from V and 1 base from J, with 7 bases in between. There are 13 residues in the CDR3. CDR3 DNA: TGTGCCAGCAGTTCGGTCCCGAACACTGAAGCTTTCTTT. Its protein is CASSSVPNTEAFF.

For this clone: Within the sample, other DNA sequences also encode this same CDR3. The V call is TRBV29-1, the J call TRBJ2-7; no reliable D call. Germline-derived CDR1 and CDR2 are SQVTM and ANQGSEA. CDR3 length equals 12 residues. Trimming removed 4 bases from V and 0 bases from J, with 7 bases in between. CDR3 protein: CSVVGSSYEQYF. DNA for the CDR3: TGCAGCGTTGTGGGAAGCTCCTACGAGCAGTACTTC.

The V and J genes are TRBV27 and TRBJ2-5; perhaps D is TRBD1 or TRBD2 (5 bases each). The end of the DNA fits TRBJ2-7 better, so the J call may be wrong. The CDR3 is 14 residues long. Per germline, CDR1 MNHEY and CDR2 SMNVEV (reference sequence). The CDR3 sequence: CASSLRDARYEQYF. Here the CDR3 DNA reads TGTGCCAGCAGCCTACGGGACGCACGCTACGAGCAGTACTTC.

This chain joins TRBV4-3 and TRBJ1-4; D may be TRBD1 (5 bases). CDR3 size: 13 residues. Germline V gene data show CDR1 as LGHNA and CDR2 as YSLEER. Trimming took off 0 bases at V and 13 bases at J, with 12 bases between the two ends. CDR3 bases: TGCGCCAGCAGCCAAGACGCCGGGGGGAGACTGTTTTTT. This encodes CASSQDAGGRLFF.

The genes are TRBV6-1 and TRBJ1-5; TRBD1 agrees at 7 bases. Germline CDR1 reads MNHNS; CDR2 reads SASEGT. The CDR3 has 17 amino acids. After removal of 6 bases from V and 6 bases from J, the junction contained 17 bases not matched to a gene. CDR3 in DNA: TGTGCCAGCAGGGAACACATATCCACAGGGGCTGGTCAGCCCCAGCATTTT. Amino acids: CASREHISTGAGQPQHF.

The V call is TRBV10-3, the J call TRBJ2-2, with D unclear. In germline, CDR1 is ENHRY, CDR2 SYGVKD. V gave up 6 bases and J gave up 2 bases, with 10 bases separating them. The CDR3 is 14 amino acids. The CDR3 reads CAISQTLNTGELFF. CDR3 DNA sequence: TGTGCCATCAGCCAGACCCTAAACACCGGGGAGCTGTTTTTT.

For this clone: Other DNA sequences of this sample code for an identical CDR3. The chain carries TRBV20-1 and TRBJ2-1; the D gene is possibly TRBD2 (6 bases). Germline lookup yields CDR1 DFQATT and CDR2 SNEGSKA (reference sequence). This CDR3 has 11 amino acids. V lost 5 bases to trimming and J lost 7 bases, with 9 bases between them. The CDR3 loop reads CSAYRGNEQFF. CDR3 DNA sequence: TGCAGTGCTTACCGGGGGAATGAGCAGTTCTTC.

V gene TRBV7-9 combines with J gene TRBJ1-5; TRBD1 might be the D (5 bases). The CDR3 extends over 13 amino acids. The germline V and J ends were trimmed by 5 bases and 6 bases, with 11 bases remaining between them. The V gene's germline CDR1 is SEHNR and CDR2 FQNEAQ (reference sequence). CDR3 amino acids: CASSQTGTQPQHF. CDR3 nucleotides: TGTGCCAGCAGCCAAACCGGGACTCAGCCCCAGCATTTT. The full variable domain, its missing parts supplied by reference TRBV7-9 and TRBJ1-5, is DTGVSQNPRHKITKRGQNVTFRCDPISEHNRLYWYRQTLGQGPEFLTYFQNEAQLEKSRLLSDRFSAERPKGSFSTLEIQRTEQGDSAMYLCASSQTGTQPQHFGDGTRLSIL.

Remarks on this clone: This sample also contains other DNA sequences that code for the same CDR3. This CDR3 is CASSYSGSSYGYTF. The CDR3 bases are TGTGCCAGCAGTTACTCGGGGAGTTCCTATGGCTACACCTTC. The genes are TRBV6-6 and TRBJ1-2; D not certain. CDR1 and CDR2 from the germline V gene are MNHNY and SVGAGI (reference sequence). Trimming pared 0 bases from V and 4 bases from J, leaving 9 bases between. The CDR3 covers 14 residues.

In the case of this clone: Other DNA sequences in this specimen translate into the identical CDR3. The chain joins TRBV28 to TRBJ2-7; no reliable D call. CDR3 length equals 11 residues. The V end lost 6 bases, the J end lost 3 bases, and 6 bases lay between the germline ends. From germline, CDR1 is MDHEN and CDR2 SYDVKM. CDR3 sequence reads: CASRGSYEQYF. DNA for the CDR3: TGTGCCAGCAGGGGCAGCTACGAGCAGTACTTC.

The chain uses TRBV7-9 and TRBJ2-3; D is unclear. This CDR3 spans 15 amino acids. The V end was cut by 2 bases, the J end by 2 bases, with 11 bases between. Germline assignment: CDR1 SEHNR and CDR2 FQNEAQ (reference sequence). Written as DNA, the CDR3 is TGTGCCAGCAGCTTACAGCGACCATCCACAGATACGCAGTATTTT. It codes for CASSLQRPSTDTQYF.

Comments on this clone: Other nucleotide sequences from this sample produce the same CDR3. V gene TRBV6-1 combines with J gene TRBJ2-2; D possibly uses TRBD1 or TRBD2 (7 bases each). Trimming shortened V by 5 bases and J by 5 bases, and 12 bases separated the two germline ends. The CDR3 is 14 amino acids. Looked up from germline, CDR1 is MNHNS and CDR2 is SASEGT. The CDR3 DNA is TGTGCCAGCAGTCGACAGGGAGGGACCGGGGAGCTGTTTTTT. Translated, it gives CASSRQGGTGELFF.

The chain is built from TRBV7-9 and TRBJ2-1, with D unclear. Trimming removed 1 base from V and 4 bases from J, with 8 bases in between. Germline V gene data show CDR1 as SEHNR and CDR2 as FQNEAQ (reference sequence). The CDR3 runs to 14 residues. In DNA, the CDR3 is TGTGCCAGCAGCTTAGTATTAGAATACAATGAGCAGTTCTTC. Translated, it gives CASSLVLEYNEQFF. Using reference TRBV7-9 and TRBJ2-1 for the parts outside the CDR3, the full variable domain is DTGVSQNPRHKITKRGQNVTFRCDPISEHNRLYWYRQTLGQGPEFLTYFQNEAQLEKSRLLSDRFSAERPKGSFSTLEIQRTEQGDSAMYLCASSLVLEYNEQFFGPGTRLTVL.